Sequencing of this T cell receptor (beta chain) was carried out in a study of molecular identifiers for immune sequencing clone quantification. This clonotype occurred many times. Its antigen is not known. The CDR3 is 13 residues long. CDR1 and CDR2 from the germline V gene are MNHEY and SVGAGI. V dropped 6 bases and J dropped 3 bases, with 11 bases sitting between them. Study results and limitations: Identical TCR molecules that share a barcode could lead to an underestimation of highly expanded clone sizes.

Bulk TCR libraries used previously described methods and listed TCR primers. MiXCR, run by TCRdb on the PCR reads, gives a single entry per CDR3 protein. Here the sample spans hundreds of thousands of distinct CDR3 sequences, around 25% being singletons. Naive CD8 library inputs spanned about 19,000 to 1,000,000 sorted cells and 10%, 30% or 50% RNA. Sequenced: naive CD8+ T cells from blood, with Jurkat cell RNA spiked in. Documented subset: FACS-sorted CD8+CD4-CCR7+CD45RA+ naive T cells. The clonotype comes from a human donor in good health. Some libraries in this study had Jurkat cell RNA spiked in. The rearrangement uses TRBV6-5 and TRBJ1-1; D perhaps matches TRBD1 (5 bases). Written as DNA, the CDR3 is TGTGCCAGCAGGGGACGAGGGGACACTGAAGCTTTCTTT. It specifies CASRGRGDTEAFF.